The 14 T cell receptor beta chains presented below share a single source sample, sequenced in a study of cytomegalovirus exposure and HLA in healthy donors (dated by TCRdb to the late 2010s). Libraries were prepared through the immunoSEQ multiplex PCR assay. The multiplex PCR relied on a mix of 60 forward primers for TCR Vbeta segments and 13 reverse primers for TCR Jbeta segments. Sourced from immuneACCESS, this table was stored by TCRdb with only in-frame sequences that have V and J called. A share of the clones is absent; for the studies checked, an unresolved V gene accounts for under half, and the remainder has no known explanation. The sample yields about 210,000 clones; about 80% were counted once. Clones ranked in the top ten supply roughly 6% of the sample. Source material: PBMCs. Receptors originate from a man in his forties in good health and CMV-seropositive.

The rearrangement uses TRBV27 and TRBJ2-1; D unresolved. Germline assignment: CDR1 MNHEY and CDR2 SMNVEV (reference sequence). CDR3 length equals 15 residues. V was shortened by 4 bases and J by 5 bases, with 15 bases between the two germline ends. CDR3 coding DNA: TGTGCCAGCAGTTCTAACGCTGGTAGAAACAATGAGCAGTTCTTC. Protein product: CASSSNAGRNNEQFF.

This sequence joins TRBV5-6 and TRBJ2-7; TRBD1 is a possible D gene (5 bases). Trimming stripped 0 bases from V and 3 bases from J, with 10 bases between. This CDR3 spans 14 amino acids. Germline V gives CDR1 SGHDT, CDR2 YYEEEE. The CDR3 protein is CASSLGQTFYEQYF. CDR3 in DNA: TGTGCCAGCAGCTTGGGACAGACCTTCTACGAGCAGTACTTC.

CDR3 coding DNA: TGTGCCAGCAGGGACTATTCCGGGACGGCTCATGGCTACACCTTC. It yields the protein CASRDYSGTAHGYTF. The chain recombines TRBV9 with TRBJ1-2; weak D call: TRBD1 (5 bases). This CDR3 comprises 15 residues. The V end lost 5 bases, the J end lost 6 bases, and 20 bases lay between the germline ends. Per germline, CDR1 SGDLS and CDR2 YYNGEE.

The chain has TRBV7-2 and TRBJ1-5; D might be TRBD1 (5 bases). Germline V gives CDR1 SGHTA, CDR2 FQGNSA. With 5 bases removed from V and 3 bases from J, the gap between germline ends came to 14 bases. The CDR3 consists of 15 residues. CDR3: CASSPGGVYNQPQHF. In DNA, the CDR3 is TGTGCCAGCAGCCCCGGAGGGGTTTACAATCAGCCCCAGCATTTT.

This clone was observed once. The DNA for the CDR3 is TGTGCCAGCAGCGGAGAGCGAGCGAGCCGCCTCCAAGAGACCCAGTACTTC. The encoded protein is CASSGERASRLQETQYF. This chain links TRBV7-9 with TRBJ2-5; D uncertain. The CDR3 spans 17 residues. In germline, CDR1 is SEHNR, CDR2 FQNEAQ (reference sequence). The V gene lost 5 bases and the J gene lost 1 base, with 20 bases spanning the gap.

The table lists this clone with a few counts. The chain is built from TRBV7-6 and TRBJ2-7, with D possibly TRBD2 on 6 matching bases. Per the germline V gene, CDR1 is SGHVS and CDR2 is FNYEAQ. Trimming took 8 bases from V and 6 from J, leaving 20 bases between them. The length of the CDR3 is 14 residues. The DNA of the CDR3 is TGTGCCAGCTCGCTGGCTGGGGAGGCGGGCGAGCAGTACTTC. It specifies CASSLAGEAGEQYF.

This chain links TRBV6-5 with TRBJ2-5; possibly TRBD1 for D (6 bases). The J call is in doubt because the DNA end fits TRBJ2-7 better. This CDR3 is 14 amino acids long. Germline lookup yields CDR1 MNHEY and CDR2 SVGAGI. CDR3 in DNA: TGTGCCAGCAGAAACCAGGGGAAGAGCTACGAGCAGTACTTC. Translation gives CASRNQGKSYEQYF.

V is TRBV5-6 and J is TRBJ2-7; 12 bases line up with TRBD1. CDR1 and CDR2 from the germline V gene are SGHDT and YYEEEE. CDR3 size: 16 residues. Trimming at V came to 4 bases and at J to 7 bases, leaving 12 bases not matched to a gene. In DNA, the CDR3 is TGTGCCAGCAGCGGGAAGCCGGGACAGGGGGCGCGGGAGCAGTACTTC. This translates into CASSGKPGQGAREQYF. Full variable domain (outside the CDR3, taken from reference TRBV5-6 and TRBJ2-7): DAGVTQSPTHLIKTRGQQVTLRCSPKSGHDTVSWYQQALGQGPQFIFQYYEEEERQRGNFPDRFSGHQFPNYSSELNVNALLLGDSALYLCASSGKPGQGAREQYFGPGTRLTVT.

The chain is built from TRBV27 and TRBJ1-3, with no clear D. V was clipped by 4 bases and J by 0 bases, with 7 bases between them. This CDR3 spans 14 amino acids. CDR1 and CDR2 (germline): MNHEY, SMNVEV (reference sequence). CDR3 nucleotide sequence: TGTGCCAGCAGTTCATCCGGCTCTGGAAACACCATATATTTT. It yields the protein CASSSSGSGNTIYF.

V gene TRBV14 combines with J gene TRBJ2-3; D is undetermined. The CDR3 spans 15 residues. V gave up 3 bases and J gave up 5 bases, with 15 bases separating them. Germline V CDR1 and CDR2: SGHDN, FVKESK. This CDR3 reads CASSHSGWSLDTQYF. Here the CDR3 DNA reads TGTGCCAGCAGCCATTCGGGTTGGAGCCTAGATACGCAGTATTTT.

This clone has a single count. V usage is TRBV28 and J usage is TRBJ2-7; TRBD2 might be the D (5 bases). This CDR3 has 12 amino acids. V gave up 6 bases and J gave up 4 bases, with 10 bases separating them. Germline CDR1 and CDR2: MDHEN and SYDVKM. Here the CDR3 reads CASSFPGYEQYF. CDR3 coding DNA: TGTGCCAGCAGCTTCCCGGGATACGAGCAGTACTTC.

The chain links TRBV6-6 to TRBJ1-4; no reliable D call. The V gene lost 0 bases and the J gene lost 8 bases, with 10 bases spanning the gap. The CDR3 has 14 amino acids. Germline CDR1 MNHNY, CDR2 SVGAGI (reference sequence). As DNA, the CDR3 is TGTGCCAGCAGTTACTCGGCGGTTTTAGAAAAACTGTTTTTT. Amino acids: CASSYSAVLEKLFF.

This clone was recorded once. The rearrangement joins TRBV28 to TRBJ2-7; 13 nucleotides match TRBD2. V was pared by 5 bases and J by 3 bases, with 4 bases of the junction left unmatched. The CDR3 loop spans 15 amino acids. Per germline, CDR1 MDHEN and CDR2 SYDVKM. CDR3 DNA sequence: TGTGCCAGCAGTCAACTAGCGGGAGGGAACTACGAGCAGTACGTC. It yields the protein CASSQLAGGNYEQYV.

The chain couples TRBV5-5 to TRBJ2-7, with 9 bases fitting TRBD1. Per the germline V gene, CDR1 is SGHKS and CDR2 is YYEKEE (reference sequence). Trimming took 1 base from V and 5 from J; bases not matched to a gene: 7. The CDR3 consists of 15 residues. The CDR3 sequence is CASSLRGQGADEQYV. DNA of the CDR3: TGTGCCAGCAGCTTGCGGGGACAGGGTGCGGACGAGCAGTACGTC.